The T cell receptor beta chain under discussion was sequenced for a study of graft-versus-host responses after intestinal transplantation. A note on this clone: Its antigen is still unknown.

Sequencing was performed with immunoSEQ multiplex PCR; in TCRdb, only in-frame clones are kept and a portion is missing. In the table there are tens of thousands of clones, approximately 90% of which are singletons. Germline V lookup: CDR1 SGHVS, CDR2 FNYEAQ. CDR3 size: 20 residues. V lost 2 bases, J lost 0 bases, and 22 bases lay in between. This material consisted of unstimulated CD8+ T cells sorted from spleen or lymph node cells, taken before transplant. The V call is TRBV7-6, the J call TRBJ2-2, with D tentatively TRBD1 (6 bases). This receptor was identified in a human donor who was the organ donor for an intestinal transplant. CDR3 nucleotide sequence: TGTGCCAGCAGCTTACAGGGGTTCTATGATGGGGGATCGAACACCGGGGAGCTGTTTTTT. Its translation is CASSLQGFYDGGSNTGELFF.